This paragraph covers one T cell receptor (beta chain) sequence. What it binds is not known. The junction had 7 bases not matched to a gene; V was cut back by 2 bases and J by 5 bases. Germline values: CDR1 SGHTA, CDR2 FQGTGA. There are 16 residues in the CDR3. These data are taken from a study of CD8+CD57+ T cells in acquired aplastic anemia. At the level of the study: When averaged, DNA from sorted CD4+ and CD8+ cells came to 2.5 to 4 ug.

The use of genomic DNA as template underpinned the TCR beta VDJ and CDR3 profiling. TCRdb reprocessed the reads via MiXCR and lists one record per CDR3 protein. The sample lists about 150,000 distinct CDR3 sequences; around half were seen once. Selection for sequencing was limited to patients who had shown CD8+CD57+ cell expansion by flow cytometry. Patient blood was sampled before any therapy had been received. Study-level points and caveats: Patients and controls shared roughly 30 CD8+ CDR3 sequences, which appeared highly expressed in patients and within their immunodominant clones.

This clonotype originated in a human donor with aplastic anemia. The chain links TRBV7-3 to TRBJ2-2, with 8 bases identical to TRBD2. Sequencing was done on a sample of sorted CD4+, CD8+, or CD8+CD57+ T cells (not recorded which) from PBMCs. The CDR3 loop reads CASSLLSAGGTGELFF. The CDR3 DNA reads TGTGCCAGCAGCTTATTATCTGCGGGAGGAACCGGGGAGCTGTTTTTT.